This paragraph covers one T cell receptor beta chain sequence. As yet, its antigen is unknown. Profiling relied on immunoSEQ multiplex PCR, and the TCRdb table lists in-frame clones only, not all of them. The sample has some 110,000 clones; just over 90% are singletons. The CDR3 is 13 amino acids. With 4 bases removed from V and 2 bases from J, the gap between germline ends came to 11 bases. The germline gives CDR1 GTSNPN, CDR2 SVGIG (reference sequence). The sample belongs to a study of OX40 agonist ivuxolimab in advanced cancers. Findings of the study overall: On average, CD8+ T cells had more expanded clones than CD4+.

This material consisted of CD4+ or CD8+ T cells sorted from blood, taken in a trial of the OX40 agonist ivuxolimab. This TCR was recovered from an adult with an advanced solid tumor such as melanoma, head and neck, liver or kidney cancer. V and J are TRBV30 and TRBJ1-2, with D perhaps TRBD1 (6 bases). The CDR3 reads CAWITDSNYGYTF. The CDR3 DNA sequence: TGTGCCTGGATTACGGACAGCAACTATGGCTACACCTTC.